Listed below are T cell receptor beta chains from one sample, sequenced in a study of blood T cell repertoires in COVID-19. The protocol was immunoSEQ multiplex PCR, while the TCRdb copy is restricted to in-frame clones and leaves out a portion. This sample has 140,000 or so clones, with about 80% found just once. Sequenced input: peripheral blood. The source is a man aged 65 to 85 who had recovered from COVID-19. Both conserved end residues are part of each CDR3. The D gene is left open where the match is weak. Some rows mark clone size as missing; the rest say once, few, many or name a class of expanded clone.

j_gene,v_gene,abundance,d_gene,CDR3aa,CDR3nt
TRBJ1-5,TRBV6-5,few,TRBD1,CASILGTVMHF,TGTGCCAGCATCCTCGGGACAGTCATGCATTTT
TRBJ2-7,TRBV11-2,-,TRBD2,CASSILDRGLALTYEQYF,TGTGCCAGCAGCATATTGGACCGAGGACTAGCATTGACCTACGAGCAGTACTTC
TRBJ1-2,TRBV7-2,-,-,CASSFGGWTGVDYGYTF,TGTGCCAGCAGCTTCGGCGGTTGGACCGGGGTTGACTATGGCTACACCTTC
TRBJ1-3,TRBV7-9,-,-,CASIRRTGTGNTIYF,TGTGCCAGCATCCGCCGTACAGGGACAGGAAACACCATATATTTT
TRBJ2-7,TRBV7-8,-,-,CASSLTYPAYEQYF,TGTGCCAGCAGCTTAACTTACCCCGCCTACGAGCAGTACTTC
TRBJ2-3,TRBV6-1,-,TRBD2,CASSEREGYTQYF,TGTGCCAGCAGTGAACGGGAGGGATATACGCAGTATTTT
TRBJ2-5,TRBV2,-,-,CASRSGEDRRQETQYF,TGTGCCAGCAGGAGTGGGGAGGACAGGAGACAAGAGACCCAGTACTTC
TRBJ1-2,TRBV27,once,-,CASSLSSGAVSGYTF,TGTGCCAGCAGTTTAAGCTCAGGGGCTGTGTCCGGCTACACCTTC
TRBJ2-1,TRBV11-2,-,TRBD2,CASSARLAGRQNEQFF,TGTGCCAGCAGCGCCCGACTAGCGGGACGACAGAATGAGCAGTTCTTC
TRBJ2-3,TRBV7-9,-,TRBD2,CASSTRLAAPTDTQYF,TGTGCCAGCAGCACCCGACTAGCTGCACCAACAGATACGCAGTATTTT
TRBJ1-5,TRBV28,few,TRBD1,CASSKRQGASNQPQHF,TGTGCCAGCAGTAAGAGACAGGGGGCGAGCAATCAGCCCCAGCATTTT
TRBJ2-5,TRBV3-1/TRBV3-2,-,-,CASSQELLSGVRETQYF,TGTGCCAGCAGCCAAGAACTTCTATCGGGGGTTAGGGAGACCCAGTACTTC
TRBJ1-1,TRBV11-3,once,-,CASSLEGPGTEAFF,TGTGCCAGCAGCTTAGAGGGGCCGGGCACTGAAGCTTTCTTT
TRBJ2-7,TRBV11-2,-,TRBD1,CASSKDRGYEQYF,TGTGCCAGCAGCAAGGACAGGGGATACGAGCAGTACTTC
TRBJ2-7,TRBV30,-,-,CAWSSSYEQYF,TGTGCCTGGAGTTCCAGCTACGAGCAGTACTTC
TRBJ2-3,TRBV7-9,once,-,CASSLAGGLLGTDTQYF,TGTGCCAGCAGCTTAGCGGGCGGGCTTCTGGGCACAGATACGCAGTATTTT
TRBJ1-1,TRBV13,-,TRBD1,CASSFGQGDTEAFF,TGTGCCAGCAGCTTCGGGCAGGGGGACACTGAAGCTTTCTTT
TRBJ1-2,TRBV10-3,-,-,CAISETALNGYTF,TGTGCCATCAGTGAGACAGCCCTAAATGGCTACACCTTC
TRBJ1-3,TRBV9,-,-,CASSVAAGSGNTIYF,TGTGCCAGCAGCGTGGCTGCGGGGTCCGGAAACACCATATATTTT
TRBJ2-6,TRBV12-5,-,-,CASGSLGSGANVLTF,TGTGCTAGTGGTTCACTAGGCTCTGGGGCCAACGTCCTGACTTTC
TRBJ2-7,TRBV3-1/TRBV3-2,-,TRBD2,CASSRGGANPYEQYF,TGTGCCAGCAGCCGCGGGGGGGCTAACCCCTACGAGCAGTACTTC
TRBJ2-1,TRBV6-5,-,TRBD2,CASTRLAGGVNEQFF,TGTGCCAGCACCAGACTAGCGGGAGGGGTCAATGAGCAGTTCTTC
TRBJ1-2,TRBV29-1,-,TRBD1,CSMIQGRDGYTF,TGCAGCATGATACAGGGGCGGGATGGCTACACCTTC
TRBJ1-1,TRBV7-6,-,-,CASSLWEGGARGTEAFF,TGTGCCAGCAGCTTATGGGAGGGCGGGGCGCGGGGCACTGAAGCTTTCTTT
TRBJ1-5,TRBV30,-,TRBD1,CAWGRTGNNQPQHF,TGTGCCTGGGGAAGGACAGGCAACAATCAGCCCCAGCATTTT
TRBJ2-7,TRBV3-1/TRBV3-2,-,-,CASSQRYEQYF,TGTGCCAGCAGCCAACGGTACGAGCAGTACTTC
TRBJ2-1,TRBV19,-,TRBD2,CASSIIGTSGYNEQFF,TGTGCCAGTAGTATAATTGGGACTAGCGGGTACAATGAGCAGTTCTTC
TRBJ1-1,TRBV30,-,-,CAWSRGDLNTEAFF,TGTGCCTGGTCCAGGGGAGATCTGAACACTGAAGCTTTCTTT
TRBJ2-3,TRBV2,-,TRBD1,CASSEERQGLGTQYF,TGTGCCAGCAGTGAGGAGCGACAGGGGTTGGGTACGCAGTATTTT
TRBJ2-3,TRBV4-2,-,TRBD2,CASSQERGMADTQYF,TGTGCCAGCAGCCAAGAGCGGGGGATGGCAGATACGCAGTATTTT
TRBJ2-5,TRBV3-1/TRBV3-2,few,TRBD1,CASSQGQGRQTQYF,TGTGCCAGCAGCCAAGGACAGGGAAGGCAGACCCAGTACTTC
TRBJ2-1,TRBV6-2/TRBV6-3,-,TRBD2,CASSYGRERGNEQFF,TGTGCCAGCAGTTACGGGCGGGAGAGGGGTAATGAGCAGTTCTTC
TRBJ2-1,TRBV4-1,-,-,CASSQVTGINEQFF,TGCGCCAGCAGCCAAGTCACCGGGATCAATGAGCAGTTCTTC
TRBJ2-7,TRBV5-4,-,-,CASSLGQGTSEQYF,TGTGCCAGCAGCTTGGGGCAGGGGACCTCCGAGCAGTACTTC
TRBJ1-1,TRBV5-1,-,-,CASSLVSGEAFF,TGCGCCAGCAGCTTGGTCTCGGGTGAAGCTTTCTTT
TRBJ2-2,TRBV9,-,TRBD1,CASSQEGGPKDTGELFF,TGTGCCAGCAGCCAGGAAGGGGGCCCTAAGGACACCGGGGAGCTGTTTTTT
TRBJ2-7,TRBV5-1,-,-,CASSLGGSMEQYF,TGCGCCAGCAGCTTGGGTGGGAGCATGGAGCAGTACTTC
TRBJ1-1,TRBV21-1,-,-,CASSKYLTGTEAFF,TGTGCCAGCAGCAAATACCTAACAGGGACTGAAGCTTTCTTT
TRBJ2-7,TRBV6-5,-,TRBD2,CASSYSLLAGHYEQYF,TGTGCCAGCAGTTACTCGTTACTAGCGGGGCACTACGAGCAGTACTTC
TRBJ2-1,TRBV30,-,TRBD2,CAWSGASGRQFF,TGTGCCTGGAGTGGGGCTAGCGGACGGCAGTTCTTC
TRBJ2-7,TRBV11-2,-,-,CASSLYGPGAGDEQYF,TGTGCCAGCAGCTTATATGGACCTGGGGCAGGAGACGAGCAGTACTTC
TRBJ2-2,TRBV2,-,TRBD1,CASREQGANTGELFF,TGTGCCAGCAGGGAACAGGGGGCTAACACCGGGGAGCTGTTTTTT
TRBJ2-1,TRBV28,-,TRBD2,CASSLGLAGGLDEQFF,TGTGCCAGCAGTCTAGGACTAGCGGGAGGACTGGATGAGCAGTTCTTC
TRBJ2-1,TRBV11-2,once,-,CASSRTGTRLNEQFF,TGTGCCAGCTCCCGAACCGGGACTCGTCTAAATGAGCAGTTCTTC
TRBJ1-4,TRBV5-6,-,-,CASQQGRNEKLFF,TGTGCCAGCCAACAGGGCCGTAATGAAAAACTGTTTTTT
TRBJ2-5,TRBV29-1,-,-,CSVEDGESTQETQYF,TGCAGCGTTGAAGATGGGGAGAGTACCCAAGAGACCCAGTACTTC
TRBJ2-2,TRBV11-2,-,TRBD2,CASGRAAGVGTGELFF,TGTGCCAGTGGGCGGGCGGCGGGAGTGGGCACCGGGGAGCTGTTTTTT
TRBJ2-2,TRBV28,many,TRBD2,CAASGDTGELFF,TGTGCCGCAAGCGGGGACACCGGGGAGCTGTTTTTT
TRBJ2-7,TRBV12-3/TRBV12-4,-,-,CASSFTENYEQYF,TGTGCCAGCAGTTTTACAGAGAACTACGAGCAGTACTTC
TRBJ1-3,TRBV5-1,-,TRBD1,CASGREAGGGNTIYF,TGCGCCAGCGGTCGAGAAGCAGGGGGCGGAAACACCATATATTTT
TRBJ2-5,TRBV5-1,-,TRBD2,CASSSSGRSGAETQYF,TGCGCCAGCAGCAGTAGCGGGAGGAGCGGGGCAGAGACCCAGTACTTC
TRBJ1-3,TRBV5-1,-,-,CASSLVAGENTIYF,TGCGCCAGCAGCTTGGTGGCGGGGGAAAACACCATATATTTT
TRBJ2-7,TRBV11-2,once,TRBD1,CASSFRQGEQYF,TGTGCCAGCAGCTTCCGACAGGGCGAGCAGTACTTC
TRBJ2-7,TRBV25-1,-,-,CASSERGRGYEQYF,TGTGCCAGCAGTGAACGGGGCAGGGGCTACGAGCAGTACTTC